The next 23 T cell receptor beta chains were all read from a single sample in a study of blood T cells in healthy people across ages. A second PCR of 7 to 11 cycles used a sample-barcoded 5' primer and a J-beta primer mix. TCRdb independently ran MiXCR on the 5' RACE reads; one entry per CDR3 protein. Among about 730,000 distinct CDR3 sequences listed, 43% were seen once. The sequencing input was blood. The source of these receptors is a woman aged 55-70 years in good health.

CDR3 coding DNA: TGTGCCAGCTCAGGGAACTCGAACACCGGGGAGCTGTTTTTT. Translation: CASSGNSNTGELFF. The rearrangement links TRBV18 to TRBJ2-2; D gene ambiguous. The CDR3 loop spans 14 amino acids. From germline, CDR1 is KGHSH and CDR2 LQKENI. The V gene lost 5 bases and the J gene lost 0 bases, with 7 bases spanning the gap.

This chain uses TRBV6-5 with TRBJ1-4; D possibly corresponds to TRBD1 (6 bases). This CDR3 spans 15 amino acids. Trimming removed 5 bases at V and 7 bases at J, with 17 bases between. Looked up from germline, CDR1 is MNHEY and CDR2 is SVGAGI. CDR3 DNA: TGTGCCAGCAGTCTCAGGGGTTATGAGGTTGAAAAACTGTTTTTT. This translates into CASSLRGYEVEKLFF.

V is TRBV20-1 and J is TRBJ1-4; D is uncertain. CDR1 is DFQATT and CDR2 is SNEGSKA in the germline V gene (reference sequence). There are 13 residues in the CDR3. Trimming pared 3 bases from V and 0 bases from J, leaving 5 bases between. In DNA form, the CDR3 reads TGCAGTGCTAGCAGTGCAACTAATGAAAAACTGTTTTTT. This gives the protein CSASSATNEKLFF.

The rearrangement links TRBV12-3 or TRBV12-4 to TRBJ2-5; 7 bases are shared with TRBD1. This CDR3 has 15 residues. V gave up 5 bases and J gave up 6 bases; unmatched junction bases: 12. For the CDR3, the DNA is TGTGCCAGCAGTCCACAAGGGACAGTCGTCAAGACCCAGTACTTC. Protein product: CASSPQGTVVKTQYF.

This clonotype was counted a few times. The rearrangement joins TRBV24-1 to TRBJ1-2; no reliable D call. CDR3 length: 13 amino acids. Germline CDR1 KGHDR, CDR2 SFDVKD. Trimming shortened V by 3 bases and J by 3 bases, and 7 bases separated the two germline ends. CDR3 loop: CATSDGSDYGYTF. For the CDR3, the DNA is TGTGCCACCAGTGATGGTAGTGACTATGGCTACACCTTC.

The J gene is TRBJ2-2, the V gene TRBV6-5; D uncertain. V dropped 8 bases and J dropped 2 bases, with 15 bases sitting between them. There are 15 residues in the CDR3. Germline-derived CDR1 and CDR2 are MNHEY and SVGAGI. CDR3 nucleotide sequence: TGTGCCAGCGCACAAGAAGGTTTTAACACCGGGGAGCTGTTTTTT. This translates into CASAQEGFNTGELFF.

This clonotype was observed a handful of times. The V and J genes are TRBV18 and TRBJ2-7; 7 bases match TRBD1. The CDR3 has 15 amino acids. J lost 0 bases, V lost 5 bases, and 7 bases had no gene match. In germline, CDR1 is KGHSH, CDR2 LQKENI. CDR3 sequence: CASSNPGQTSYEQYF. DNA for the CDR3: TGTGCCAGCTCAAACCCGGGACAGACCTCCTACGAGCAGTACTTC.

This clonotype was counted between two and nine times. The V gene is TRBV20-1, the J gene TRBJ1-5; 8 nucleotides align to TRBD1. J lost 1 base, V lost 6 bases, and 5 bases had no gene match. Germline CDR1 reads DFQATT; CDR2 reads SNEGSKA (reference sequence). The CDR3 totals 14 residues. The CDR3 nucleotides read TGCAGTGCCAACAGGGGGGTCAGCAATCAGCCCCAGCATTTT. This translates into CSANRGVSNQPQHF.

This clonotype was seen more than once but under ten times. The rearrangement links TRBV9 to TRBJ2-3; no clear D gene. The CDR3 covers 18 residues. V shed 0 bases and J shed 0 bases, with 17 bases lying between them. Per the germline V gene, CDR1 is SGDLS and CDR2 is YYNGEE. CDR3 in amino acids: CASSVEMVQPLSTDTQYF. CDR3 bases: TGTGCCAGCAGCGTAGAAATGGTACAGCCACTTAGCACAGATACGCAGTATTTT.

The table lists this clonotype with a few counts. This chain joins TRBV5-1 and TRBJ2-4; 11 bases match TRBD1. J gave up 9 bases and V 4 bases, and 12 bases lay outside the gene matches. The V gene's germline CDR1 is SGHRS and CDR2 YFSETQ. This CDR3 region has 16 residues. CDR3 coding DNA: TGCGCCAGCAGCACTCGGACAGGGGGCAGAGGGAGCATTCAGTACTTC. Its protein is CASSTRTGGRGSIQYF. The whole variable domain, filled in from reference TRBV5-1 and TRBJ2-4, reads KAGVTQTPRYLIKTRGQQVTLSCSPISGHRSVSWYQQTPGQGLQFLFEYFSETQRNKGNFPGRFSGRQFSNSRSEMNVSTLELGDSALYLCASSTRTGGRGSIQYFGAGTRLSVL.

This clonotype showed up many times. The chain employs TRBV7-2 and TRBJ2-1; 14 bases map to TRBD2. J gave up 8 bases and V 5 bases, and 2 bases lay outside the gene matches. The CDR3 has 14 amino acids. Per germline, CDR1 SGHTA and CDR2 FQGNSA. The CDR3 sequence: CASSLTSGGDEQFF. CDR3 sequence (DNA): TGTGCCAGCAGCCTGACTAGCGGGGGGGATGAGCAGTTCTTC.

The chain carries TRBV27 and TRBJ2-7; no reliable D call. CDR1 MNHEY and CDR2 SMNVEV come from the germline V gene (reference sequence). Trimming took 5 bases from V and 7 from J, leaving 15 bases between them. The CDR3 loop spans 13 amino acids. The CDR3 DNA follows: TGTGCCAGCAGTGTGGCTTCGGCAGGAGAGCAGTACTTC. Protein sequence: CASSVASAGEQYF.

The CDR3 bases are TGTGCCAGCAGCTCAGGAAGAGTTGGGGGACAGGGGAACATTCAGTACTTC. As protein: CASSSGRVGGQGNIQYF. The chain carries TRBV7-8 and TRBJ2-4, with TRBD1 matching over 10 bases. V was clipped by 4 bases and J by 7 bases; unmatched bases: 13. Germline V gene lookup returns CDR1 SGHVS and CDR2 FQNEAQ. The CDR3 length is 17 residues.

The chain employs TRBV12-3 or TRBV12-4 and TRBJ2-7; 7 bases agree with TRBD2. The trim removed 6 bases at V and 2 bases at J, leaving 7 bases unmatched. The CDR3 is 14 residues long. The DNA of the CDR3 is TGTGCCAGCAGCCACCAGCGGGACCCCTACGAGCAGTACTTC. Translated, it gives CASSHQRDPYEQYF.

The J gene is TRBJ2-5, the V gene TRBV5-6; TRBD2 aligns across 8 bases. The CDR3 contains 15 residues. Germline assignment: CDR1 SGHDT and CDR2 YYEEEE. The J segment lost 11 bases and the V segment lost 0 bases, leaving 12 bases of the junction unmatched. CDR3 sequence (DNA): TGTGCCAGCAGCTTGGTCGTAGCGGGGTTCCATGAGCAGTACTTC. It yields the protein CASSLVVAGFHEQYF.

The chain links TRBV13 to TRBJ2-3, with D maybe TRBD1 (6 bases). The CDR3 totals 15 residues. CDR1 and CDR2 from the germline V gene are PRHDT and FYEKMQ (reference sequence). Trimming cost V 1 base and J 3 bases, with 11 bases left between them. CDR3 nucleotide sequence: TGTGCCAGCAGCTTAGAACGTCAGGGGACAGATACGCAGTATTTT. Translation: CASSLERQGTDTQYF.

A remark on this clonotype: A much bigger clone sits one base away, suggesting this may be a read error. The chain carries TRBV12-3 or TRBV12-4 and TRBJ1-2; D unresolved. This CDR3 is 12 amino acids long. The ends were cut back, 3 bases at V and 6 bases at J, with 8 bases in the middle. The CDR3 coding sequence is TGTGCCAGCAGTTTTTTTGGGGATGGCTACACCTTC. It translates to CASSFFGDGYTF.

The V and J genes are TRBV6-1 and TRBJ1-4; TRBD1 might be the D (6 bases). The CDR3 spans 14 residues. Trimming took off 6 bases at V and 4 bases at J, with 12 bases between the two ends. Germline values: CDR1 MNHNS, CDR2 SASEGT. CDR3 nucleotides: TGTGCCAGCAGCAAAGGACAGAGTAATGAAAAACTGTTTTTT. The encoded protein is CASSKGQSNEKLFF.

About this clonotype itself: The junction shows a germline mismatch at one end, possibly a read error. This chain uses TRBV6-2 or TRBV6-3 with TRBJ2-5, with D perhaps TRBD1 (5 bases). The better agreement between TRBJ2-7 and the DNA end casts doubt on the J call. From germline, CDR1 is MNHEY and CDR2 SVGEGT. CDR3 length equals 13 residues. CDR3 amino acids: CASSDSQGYEQYF. The CDR3 DNA reads TGTGCCAGCAGTGACTCGCAGGGTTACGAGCAGTACTTC.

This chain joins TRBV3-1 and TRBJ2-4, with D perhaps TRBD1 (5 bases). Germline assignment: CDR1 LGHDT and CDR2 YNNKEL (reference sequence). Trimming shortened V by 4 bases and J by 15 bases, and 19 bases separated the two germline ends. The CDR3 loop spans 13 amino acids. The CDR3 nucleotides are TGTGCCAGCAGCCGGGGCATACTAACTGAGCGGTACTTC. Protein product: CASSRGILTERYF.

The chain links TRBV9 to TRBJ1-6; a possible D gene is TRBD1 (6 bases). CDR1 and CDR2 (germline): SGDLS, YYNGEE. V lost 0 bases to trimming and J lost 9 bases, with 19 bases between them. This CDR3 is built from 17 residues. Here the CDR3 DNA reads TGTGCCAGCAGCGTAGCCGGGACACTAAATACGGGTTCACCCCTCCACTTT. Translation gives CASSVAGTLNTGSPLHF.

This clonotype was seen a single time. CDR3 sequence (DNA): TGTGCCAGCAGGGAGGTTATCAACGAGCAGTACTTC. Residues: CASREVINEQYF. The chain is built from TRBV2 and TRBJ2-7; possibly TRBD2 for D (5 bases). V lost 6 bases and J 5 bases, leaving 11 bases between the germline ends. Germline V lookup: CDR1 SNHLY, CDR2 FYNNEI. The CDR3 is made up of 12 amino acids.

Points on this clonotype: The junction departs from the called germline gene at one end, perhaps through a read error. J is TRBJ2-3 and V is TRBV6-1; no reliable D call. Germline V gene sequence: CDR1 MNHNS, CDR2 SASEGT. The CDR3 contains 13 residues. CDR3 in amino acids: CACSVSSTDTQYF. DNA of the CDR3: TGTGCCTGCAGTGTTTCTAGCACAGATACGCAGTATTTT.